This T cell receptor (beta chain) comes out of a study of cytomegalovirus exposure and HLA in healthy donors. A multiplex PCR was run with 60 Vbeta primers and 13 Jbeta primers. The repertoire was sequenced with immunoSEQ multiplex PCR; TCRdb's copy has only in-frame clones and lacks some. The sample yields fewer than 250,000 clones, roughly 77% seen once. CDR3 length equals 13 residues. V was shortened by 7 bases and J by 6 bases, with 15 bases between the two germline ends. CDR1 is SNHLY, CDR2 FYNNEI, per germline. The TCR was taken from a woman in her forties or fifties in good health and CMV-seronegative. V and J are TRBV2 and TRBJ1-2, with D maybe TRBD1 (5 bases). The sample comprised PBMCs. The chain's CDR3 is CASTKIGRDGYTF. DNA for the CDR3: TGTGCCAGCACCAAAATCGGCAGGGATGGCTACACCTTC.